A selection of T cell receptor beta chains follows, all from one sample in a study of T cell repertoires in cytomegalovirus infection. Their recognized antigens are unknown. One entry per CDR3 protein results from TCRdb running MiXCR on the reads. The sample lists some 500,000 distinct CDR3 sequences; roughly a third were seen once. The sequencing here drew on cultured PBMCs, taken from culture after CMV antigen stimulation. The receptors here all came from a human donor in good health (CMV status not recorded). Some clones in this sample may be carry-over from other donors' samples. Each CDR3 is given with its conserved first and last residue. Each record gives: clone size, D gene, J gene, V gene, CDR3 DNA, CDR3 protein. A D gene is named only where the DNA matches it firmly. Part of the rows lack a size; the others show once, few, many or a class for expanded clones.

few,.,TRBJ2-1,TRBV2,TGTGCCAGCAGTGAGGGCAGGAGCTCCTACAATGAGCAGTTCTTC,CASSEGRSSYNEQFF
few,TRBD1,TRBJ1-1,TRBV7-9,TGTGCCAGCAGCTTAGATTTTTGGCAGGGGGGGAACACTGAAGCTTTCTTT,CASSLDFWQGGNTEAFF
once,.,TRBJ1-1,TRBV6-5,TGTGCCAGCAAACGGCCTATGAACACTGAAGCTTTCTTT,CASKRPMNTEAFF
.,TRBD1,TRBJ1-2,TRBV6-2/TRBV6-3,TGTGCCAGCAGTTGGACAGGGAGAGGCTACACCTTC,CASSWTGRGYTF
few,TRBD1,TRBJ1-6,TRBV12-3/TRBV12-4,TGTGCCAGCAGCCAACGGACAGGGGGCAATTCACCCCTCCACTTT,CASSQRTGGNSPLHF
few,.,TRBJ2-1,TRBV7-2,TGTGCCAGCAGCGCCGGGGCAGGGAATGAGCAGTTCTTC,CASSAGAGNEQFF
few,TRBD2,TRBJ2-1,TRBV6-2/TRBV6-3,TGTGCCAGCAGTCGCACCGGGACTAGCACCTCCTACAATGAGCAGTTCTTC,CASSRTGTSTSYNEQFF
once,TRBD1,TRBJ1-3,TRBV10-3,TGTGCCATTTCCAGGGGGCGGGAATCTGGAAACACCATATATTTT,CAISRGRESGNTIYF
.,.,TRBJ2-1,TRBV6-5,TGTGCCAGCAGTTACTCGCCCAGCGGAGGAGACAATGAGCAGTTCTTC,CASSYSPSGGDNEQFF
many,.,TRBJ2-1,TRBV6-5,TGTGCCAGCAGTTACGTTGCGGAGCATTACAATGAGCAGTTCTTC,CASSYVAEHYNEQFF
once,.,TRBJ1-5,TRBV6-2/TRBV6-3,TGTGCCAGCACGGGAGACATTCGGTCCCGCTTCAATCAGCCCCAGCATTTT,CASTGDIRSRFNQPQHF
.,.,TRBJ1-5,TRBV24-1,TGTGCCACCAGTGAAGGTAGCAATCAGCCCCAGCATTTT,CATSEGSNQPQHF
.,.,TRBJ2-4,TRBV29-1,TGCAGCGTTGCTCCGCGGGAAGGGCGGGACATTCAGTACTTC,CSVAPREGRDIQYF
few,.,TRBJ1-6,TRBV7-3,TGTGCCAGCAGCCGATTAGTGGCTAGTTCACCCCTCCACTTT,CASSRLVASSPLHF
.,TRBD1,TRBJ1-1,TRBV20-1,TGCAGTGCTAGCACAGGGGACACTGAAGCTTTCTTT,CSASTGDTEAFF
.,.,TRBJ1-2,TRBV25-1,TGTGCCAGCAGCGTTGAGGGTTCGGGTGGCTACACCTTC,CASSVEGSGGYTF
.,TRBD2,TRBJ2-3,TRBV2,TGTGCCAGCAGCTCCGGGACTAGCAGCATGTCCGATACGCAGTATTTT,CASSSGTSSMSDTQYF
.,TRBD1,TRBJ2-2,TRBV28,TGTGCCAGCAGAGGGAGGGGGACAGGGGGGCGGCTGAACACCGGGGAGCTGTTTTTT,CASRGRGTGGRLNTGELFF
.,TRBD1,TRBJ1-2,TRBV6-8,TGTGCCAGCAGTCAGCCGGGACAGGGTTCTTCCTATGGCTACACCTTC,CASSQPGQGSSYGYTF
.,.,TRBJ2-5,TRBV12-3/TRBV12-4,TGTGCCAGCAGTTTAGGGACCTACGAGGCCCAGTACTTC,CASSLGTYEAQYF
.,.,TRBJ2-3,TRBV11-2,TGTGCCAGCAGCTTAGTGGGACCGAACACAGATACGCAGTATTTT,CASSLVGPNTDTQYF
.,.,TRBJ1-5,TRBV7-9,TGTGCCAGCAGCTTTGCACCGGGCCAGCCCCAGCATTTT,CASSFAPGQPQHF
few,TRBD2,TRBJ2-5,TRBV11-1,TGTGCCAGCAGCTTAGCGTTCAGCGGGAGGTCGCAAGAGACCCAGTACTTC,CASSLAFSGRSQETQYF
many,.,TRBJ1-6,TRBV7-2,TGTGCCAGCAGCTTTCAGAGTTCACCCCTCCACTTT,CASSFQSSPLHF
.,.,TRBJ1-2,TRBV12-3/TRBV12-4,TGTGCCAGCAGTTTAAGTGAAGGGAGTCACGGCTACACCTTC,CASSLSEGSHGYTF
.,TRBD1,TRBJ1-1,TRBV6-2/TRBV6-3,TGTGCCAGCAGGGGACAGGGGAAATGGAACACTGAAGCTTTCTTT,CASRGQGKWNTEAFF
.,TRBD1,TRBJ2-3,TRBV11-2,TGTGCCAGCAGCCCTATCGGGACAGGGTCAGATACGCAGTATTTT,CASSPIGTGSDTQYF
few,.,TRBJ2-1,TRBV19,TGTGCCAGTAGATCGGCAGGCTCGGCAGGGAATGAGCAGTTCTTC,CASRSAGSAGNEQFF
.,.,TRBJ1-2,TRBV11-3,TGTGCCAGCAGCTTAGCTCAGGCTCCCTATGGCTACACCTTC,CASSLAQAPYGYTF
.,TRBD1,TRBJ2-1,TRBV6-2/TRBV6-3,TGTGCCAGCAGTTATATACAGGGGCAGAGCAATGAGCAGTTCTTC,CASSYIQGQSNEQFF
many,TRBD1,TRBJ2-3,TRBV12-3/TRBV12-4,TGTGCCAGCAGTTCTGACAGGGATGGGGGCACAGATACGCAGTATTTT,CASSSDRDGGTDTQYF
.,.,TRBJ2-6,TRBV29-1,TGCAGCGGCTGGGACGCGACTGGGGCCAACGTCCTGACTTTC,CSGWDATGANVLTF
.,TRBD2,TRBJ2-1,TRBV4-1,TGCGCCAGCAGCCAGATGGCGAGAACTAGCGGGGAAGGCAATGAGCAGTTCTTC,CASSQMARTSGEGNEQFF
.,.,TRBJ1-1,TRBV29-1,TGCAGCGCCCGAGGGGCCTCGAACACTGAAGCTTTCTTT,CSARGASNTEAFF
.,TRBD1,TRBJ1-2,TRBV10-3,TGTGCCATCAGTGATCAGGGGGCGCAGAGCGGCTACACCTTC,CAISDQGAQSGYTF
.,TRBD2,TRBJ2-1,TRBV20-1,TGCAGTGCCAATAGCGGGAGCCATACCTTGGGGGATGAGCAGTTCTTC,CSANSGSHTLGDEQFF
many,TRBD1,TRBJ1-5,TRBV7-2,TGTGCCAGCAGCCGGACAGGGTTCATTCAGCCCCAGCATTTT,CASSRTGFIQPQHF
many,.,TRBJ2-7,TRBV7-9,TGTGCCAGCAGCCTGGGTACCGTAGCAACCTACGAGCAGTACTTC,CASSLGTVATYEQYF
few,.,TRBJ1-2,TRBV11-2,TGTGCCAGCAGCCACCACAGGGCAGTGGACTATGGCTACACCTTC,CASSHHRAVDYGYTF
.,.,TRBJ2-5,TRBV5-4,TGTGCCAGCAGCCGCGGGCCGCGAACACAAGAGACCCAGTACTTC,CASSRGPRTQETQYF
.,.,TRBJ1-5,TRBV24-1,TGTGCCACCAGTGGAAATCAGCCCCAGCATTTT,CATSGNQPQHF